This entry lists 27 T cell receptor beta chains sequenced from one sample in a study of blood T cell repertoires in COVID-19. Assay: immunoSEQ multiplex PCR; the TCRdb copy retains only in-frame clones and omits some. The table lists approximately 200,000 clones, 88% of them singletons. Input material: peripheral blood. The receptor source for this set is a man aged 70 or older with acute or convalescent COVID-19.

This chain joins TRBV4-3 and TRBJ1-1; the D is unclear. The CDR3 runs 13 residues. Germline CDR1 reads LGHNA; CDR2 reads YSLEER. Between the trimmed V and J ends, which lost 0 bases and 13 bases, there was a span of 15 bases. In DNA, the CDR3 is TGCGCCAGCAGCCAAGATAACCACGTCGAGGGTTTCTTT. Protein product: CASSQDNHVEGFF.

The J gene is TRBJ1-1, the V gene TRBV2; perhaps TRBD1 as D (6 bases). The CDR3 is made up of 14 amino acids. Germline lookup yields CDR1 SNHLY and CDR2 FYNNEI. The V and J ends lost 1 base and 3 bases respectively, with 9 bases between them. CDR3 nucleotides: TGTGCCAGCAGTGAAGAGGCAGGGGACACTGAAGCTTTCTTT. Residues: CASSEEAGDTEAFF.

This chain uses TRBV7-2 with TRBJ2-5, with TRBD1 as a possible D gene (6 bases). The CDR3 sequence is 14 residues long. Per germline, CDR1 SGHTA and CDR2 FQGNSA. Trimming stripped 1 base from V and 5 bases from J, with 11 bases between. CDR3 region: CASSLVGAGETQYF. The CDR3 region has the DNA TGTGCCAGCAGCTTAGTGGGGGCCGGTGAGACCCAGTACTTC. Full variable domain (missing parts from reference TRBV7-2 and TRBJ2-5): GAGVSQSPSNKVTEKGKDVELRCDPISGHTALYWYRQSLGQGLEFLIYFQGNSAPDKSGLPSDRFSAERTGGSVSTLTIQRTQQEDSAVYLCASSLVGAGETQYFGPGTRLLVL.

The V and J genes are TRBV28 and TRBJ2-7, with D possibly TRBD1 on 6 matching bases. The ends were cut back, 7 bases at V and 0 bases at J, with 13 bases in the middle. Germline V lookup: CDR1 MDHEN, CDR2 SYDVKM. The CDR3 is made up of 14 amino acids. CDR3 DNA sequence: TGTGCCAGCATCCCACAGGGATTCTCCTACGAGCAGTACTTC. It specifies CASIPQGFSYEQYF.

The chain couples TRBV29-1 to TRBJ2-3; 9 bases are a match to TRBD2. The germline V gene has CDR1 SQVTM and CDR2 ANQGSEA. The length of the CDR3 is 14 residues. V dropped 4 bases and J dropped 6; count of bases not matched to a gene: 8. The CDR3 loop is CSVVRAGGPDTQYF. The DNA of the CDR3 is TGCAGCGTTGTTAGGGCGGGAGGGCCGGATACGCAGTATTTT.

This clone was counted once. The rearrangement links TRBV21-1 to TRBJ1-2; the table's D call of TRBD1 was not tested on the DNA. TRBV21-1 is termed a pseudogene. This CDR3 is 14 amino acids long. The CDR3 DNA is TGTGCCAGCAGCAAAAAATCACAGGTCTATGGCTACACCTTC. This sequence encodes CASSKKSQVYGYTF.

The gene calls are TRBV28 and TRBJ2-5; TRBD2 matches at 8 bases. The J segment lost 0 bases and the V segment lost 7 bases, leaving 10 bases of the junction unmatched. CDR3 length equals 16 residues. Germline values: CDR1 MDHEN, CDR2 SYDVKM. The CDR3 DNA sequence: TGTGCCAGCACCCCGGCCGGGAGGGGGTACCAAGAGACCCAGTACTTC. Residues: CASTPAGRGYQETQYF.

The chain carries TRBV24-1 and TRBJ2-1, with TRBD1 as a possible D gene (7 bases). The V and J ends lost 0 bases and 9 bases respectively, with 14 bases between them. Germline CDR1 KGHDR, CDR2 SFDVKD. The CDR3 is made up of 15 amino acids. The CDR3 sequence: CATSDLDREVGEQFF. CDR3 bases: TGTGCCACCAGTGATTTGGACAGGGAGGTGGGTGAGCAGTTCTTC.

DNA of the CDR3: TGTGCCAGCAGCTTAGGACTAGCGGGACCTTTAGGTGAGCAGTTCTTC. Protein product: CASSLGLAGPLGEQFF. The chain recombines TRBV11-2 with TRBJ2-1, with 11 bases lining up with TRBD2. V trimming: 1 base; J trimming: 9 bases; junction bases outside the gene matches: 8. In germline, CDR1 is SGHAT, CDR2 FQNNGV. The CDR3 length is 16 residues.

The rearrangement links TRBV19 to TRBJ2-7; 8 nucleotides align to TRBD2. V lost 6 bases, J lost 4 bases, and 20 bases stayed unmatched. Germline CDR1 reads LNHDA; CDR2 reads SQIVND (reference sequence). The length of the CDR3 is 18 residues. CDR3 DNA: TGTGCCAGTAGCCTGAATTTCCGGGAGGGTAGCATCTCATACGAGCAGTACTTC. The encoded protein is CASSLNFREGSISYEQYF.

The chain combines TRBV14 with TRBJ1-1; unclear D gene. The CDR3 is made up of 13 amino acids. Germline CDR1 is SGHDN and CDR2 is FVKESK. V dropped 4 bases and J dropped 7 bases, with 13 bases sitting between them. CDR3 protein: CASSLVALGEAFF. The DNA of the CDR3 is TGTGCCAGCAGCCTTGTAGCCTTGGGTGAAGCTTTCTTT.

V is TRBV29-1 and J is TRBJ1-3; 9 bases match TRBD1. From germline, CDR1 is SQVTM and CDR2 ANQGSEA. CDR3 length: 14 residues. V shed 6 bases and J 0 bases; nucleotides not matched to a gene: 3. The CDR3 nucleotides are TGCAGCGTGAGGACAGGGGTCTCTGGAAACACCATATATTTT. It codes for CSVRTGVSGNTIYF.

The chain uses TRBV2 and TRBJ2-3; D possibly corresponds to TRBD1 (6 bases). Trimming removed 6 bases at V and 0 bases at J, with 13 bases between. Germline CDR1 reads SNHLY; CDR2 reads FYNNEI. The CDR3 contains 15 residues. As DNA, the CDR3 is TGTGCCAGCAGCGCACAGGGATCTAGCACAGATACGCAGTATTTT. Its translation is CASSAQGSSTDTQYF. Variable domain in full (rest from reference TRBV2 and TRBJ2-3): EPEVTQTPSHQVTQMGQEVILRCVPISNHLYFYWYRQILGQKVEFLVSFYNNEISEKSEIFDDQFSVERPDGSNFTLKIRSTKLEDSAMYFCASSAQGSSTDTQYFGPGTRLTVL.

The genes are TRBV10-3 and TRBJ1-2, with 10 bases lining up with TRBD1. J was trimmed by 5 bases and V by 8 bases; bases with no gene match: 2. The CDR3 is 12 residues long. From germline, CDR1 is ENHRY and CDR2 SYGVKD. CDR3 DNA sequence: TGTGCCATCGGGACAGGGGAGTATGGCTACACCTTC. Translated, it gives CAIGTGEYGYTF.

The chain combines TRBV24-1 with TRBJ2-1; 10 nucleotides agree with TRBD2. CDR1 KGHDR and CDR2 SFDVKD come from the germline V gene. With V trimmed by 3 bases and J by 1 base, 11 bases remained unmatched. This CDR3 is 19 amino acids long. CDR3 DNA: TGTGCCACCAGTGATATGAACAGCGGGAGGGCTATATCCTACAATGAGCAGTTCTTC. Encoded protein: CATSDMNSGRAISYNEQFF.

This sequence joins TRBV10-1 and TRBJ2-1; 8 bases match TRBD2. This CDR3 contains 15 residues. The germline gives CDR1 WNHNN, CDR2 SYGVQD (reference sequence). V trimming: 3 bases; J trimming: 2 bases; junction bases outside the gene matches: 3. The CDR3 nucleotides are TGCGCCAGCAGTGAAGTCGGGAGGGCCTACAATGAGCAGTTCTTC. Its protein product is CASSEVGRAYNEQFF.

The chain is built from TRBV10-3 and TRBJ2-7, with 10 positions matching TRBD1. From germline, CDR1 is ENHRY and CDR2 SYGVKD. Unmatched junction bases numbered 10, after V lost 8 bases and J lost 6 bases. The CDR3 has 14 residues. CDR3 coding DNA: TGTGCCATCTCCCGAGGACAGGGGGGAGGCGAGCAGTACTTC. Translation gives CAISRGQGGGEQYF.

The chain joins TRBV3-1 (or the pseudogene TRBV3-2) to TRBJ2-7; 8 nucleotides match TRBD1. The germline gives CDR1 LGHDT, CDR2 YNNKEL (reference sequence). The trim removed 1 base at V and 4 bases at J, leaving 3 bases unmatched. The CDR3 length is 14 residues. CDR3 in amino acids: CASSQGQGWYEQYF. The CDR3, as DNA: TGTGCCAGCAGCCAAGGACAGGGGTGGTACGAGCAGTACTTC.

The chain employs TRBV7-2 and TRBJ1-2; D may be TRBD1 (5 bases). Germline V gene lookup returns CDR1 SGHTA and CDR2 FQGNSA. Trimming removed 5 bases from V and 2 bases from J, with 9 bases in between. CDR3 length: 13 residues. CDR3 in amino acids: CASSKQENYGYTF. The DNA of the CDR3 is TGTGCCAGCAGCAAACAGGAGAACTATGGCTACACCTTC. Full variable domain (rest looked up from reference TRBV7-2 and TRBJ1-2): GAGVSQSPSNKVTEKGKDVELRCDPISGHTALYWYRQSLGQGLEFLIYFQGNSAPDKSGLPSDRFSAERTGGSVSTLTIQRTQQEDSAVYLCASSKQENYGYTFGSGTRLTVV.

V usage is TRBV7-8 and J usage is TRBJ2-7, with TRBD2 identical over 7 bases. Germline CDR1 is SGHVS and CDR2 is FQNEAQ. Trimming at V came to 3 bases and at J to 7 bases, leaving 12 bases not matched to a gene. The CDR3 spans 15 residues. CDR3 amino acids: CASSFRWREIGEQYF. In nucleotides, the CDR3 is TGTGCCAGCAGCTTCCGTTGGCGGGAGATCGGTGAGCAGTACTTC. Together with reference TRBV7-8 and TRBJ2-7, the CDR3 gives the full variable domain: GAGVSQSPRYKVAKRGQDVALRCDPISGHVSLFWYQQALGQGPEFLTYFQNEAQLDKSGLPSDRFFAERPEGSVSTLKIQRTQQEDSAVYLCASSFRWREIGEQYFGPGTRLTVT.

This chain links TRBV6-2 or TRBV6-3 with TRBJ2-7; the D is unclear. The V gene lost 0 bases and the J gene lost 4 bases, with 10 bases spanning the gap. Germline V gives CDR1 MNHEY, CDR2 SVGEGT. CDR3 length equals 14 residues. DNA of the CDR3: TGTGCCAGCAGTTACTCGATTTCTCGGTACGAGCAGTACTTC. It translates to CASSYSISRYEQYF.

The chain joins TRBV20-1 to TRBJ1-5; D not resolved. Germline V lookup: CDR1 DFQATT, CDR2 SNEGSKA (reference sequence). V was cut by 0 bases and J by 11 bases, with 8 bases left in between. This CDR3 has 11 amino acids. Written as DNA, the CDR3 is TGCAGTGCTAGAGATTCCCAGTCCCAGCATTTT. Residues: CSARDSQSQHF.

This clone came up once. This chain connects TRBV5-1 to TRBJ2-1, with TRBD1 matching over 9 bases. Germline trimming cut 4 bases from V and 4 bases from J; bases unmatched to any gene: 6. This CDR3 contains 15 residues. Germline CDR1 reads SGHRS; CDR2 reads YFSETQ. This CDR3 reads CASSVRDRAYNEQFF. The CDR3 region has the DNA TGCGCCAGCAGCGTCCGGGACAGGGCTTACAATGAGCAGTTCTTC.

The chain employs TRBV6-1 and TRBJ1-5; a weak D match, TRBD1 (5 bases). Per the germline V gene, CDR1 is MNHNS and CDR2 is SASEGT. The CDR3 runs to 14 residues. V lost 1 base and J lost 7, with 11 bases in between. The chain's CDR3 is CASSEVREGQPQHF. The CDR3 bases are TGTGCCAGCAGTGAAGTCAGGGAGGGCCAGCCCCAGCATTTT.

The V and J genes are TRBV28 and TRBJ2-3; D perhaps matches TRBD1 (5 bases). The CDR3 covers 14 residues. With 7 bases removed from V and 6 bases from J, the gap between germline ends came to 17 bases. The germline V gene encodes CDR1 MDHEN and CDR2 SYDVKM. This chain's CDR3 is CASIGPGMEDTQYF. The CDR3 bases are TGTGCCAGCATAGGCCCAGGGATGGAGGATACGCAGTATTTT.

This clone was seen just once. V is TRBV29-1 and J is TRBJ1-2, with a possible D match to TRBD1 (5 bases). The CDR3 consists of 13 residues. Germline V gene lookup returns CDR1 SQVTM and CDR2 ANQGSEA. Trimming took 3 bases from V and 2 from J, leaving 10 bases between them. Here the CDR3 reads CSVDLAGNYGYTF. CDR3 sequence (DNA): TGCAGCGTTGATTTGGCAGGGAACTATGGCTACACCTTC.

V and J are TRBV5-4 and TRBJ2-2; 13 bases match TRBD2. Germline values: CDR1 SGHNT, CDR2 YYREEE (reference sequence). After removal of 0 bases from V and 8 bases from J, the junction contained 7 bases not matched to a gene. The CDR3 loop spans 17 amino acids. CDR3 loop: CASSLEGLAGARGELFF. The CDR3 region has the DNA TGTGCCAGCAGCTTGGAAGGACTAGCGGGAGCCCGGGGGGAGCTGTTTTTT. The variable domain in full, with the rest retrieved from reference TRBV5-4 and TRBJ2-2, is ETGVTQSPTHLIKTRGQQVTLRCSSQSGHNTVSWYQQALGQGPQFIFQYYREEENGRGNFPPRFSGLQFPNYSSELNVNALELDDSALYLCASSLEGLAGARGELFFGEGSRLTVL.